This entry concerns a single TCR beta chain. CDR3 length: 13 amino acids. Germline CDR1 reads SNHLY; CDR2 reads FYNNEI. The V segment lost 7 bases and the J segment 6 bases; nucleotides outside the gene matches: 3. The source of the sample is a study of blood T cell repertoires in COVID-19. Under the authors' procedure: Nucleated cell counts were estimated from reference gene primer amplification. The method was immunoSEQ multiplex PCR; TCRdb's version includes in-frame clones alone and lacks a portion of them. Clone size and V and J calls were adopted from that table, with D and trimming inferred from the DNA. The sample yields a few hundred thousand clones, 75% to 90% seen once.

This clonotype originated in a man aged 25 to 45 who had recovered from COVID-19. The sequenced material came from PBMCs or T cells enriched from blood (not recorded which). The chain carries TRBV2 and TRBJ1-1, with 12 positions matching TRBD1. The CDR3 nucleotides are TGTGCCAGCACCGGGACAGGGGGCCCTGAAGCTTTCTTT. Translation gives CASTGTGGPEAFF.